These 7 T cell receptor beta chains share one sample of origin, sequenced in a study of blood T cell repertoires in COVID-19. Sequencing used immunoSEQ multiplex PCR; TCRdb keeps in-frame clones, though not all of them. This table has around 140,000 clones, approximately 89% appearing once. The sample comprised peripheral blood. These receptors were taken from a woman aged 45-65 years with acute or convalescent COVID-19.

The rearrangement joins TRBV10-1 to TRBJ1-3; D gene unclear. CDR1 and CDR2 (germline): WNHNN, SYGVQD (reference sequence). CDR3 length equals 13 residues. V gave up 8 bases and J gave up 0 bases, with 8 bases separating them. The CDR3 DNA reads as TGCGCCAGCGGGCCGGCCTCTGGAAACACCATATATTTT. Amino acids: CASGPASGNTIYF.

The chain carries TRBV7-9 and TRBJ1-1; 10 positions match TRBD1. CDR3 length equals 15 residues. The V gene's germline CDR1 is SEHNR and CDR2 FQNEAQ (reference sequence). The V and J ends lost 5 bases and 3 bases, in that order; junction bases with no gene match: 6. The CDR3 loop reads CASSPQGQGYTEAFF. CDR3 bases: TGTGCCAGCAGCCCCCAGGGACAGGGGTACACTGAAGCTTTCTTT. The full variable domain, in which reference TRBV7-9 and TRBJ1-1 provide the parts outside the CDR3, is DTGVSQNPRHKITKRGQNVTFRCDPISEHNRLYWYRQTLGQGPEFLTYFQNEAQLEKSRLLSDRFSAERPKGSFSTLEIQRTEQGDSAMYLCASSPQGQGYTEAFFGQGTRLTVV.

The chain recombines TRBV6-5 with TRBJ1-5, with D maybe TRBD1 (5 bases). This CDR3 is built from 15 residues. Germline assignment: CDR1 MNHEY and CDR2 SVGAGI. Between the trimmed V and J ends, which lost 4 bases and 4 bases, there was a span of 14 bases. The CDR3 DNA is TGTGCCAGCAGTTTGTCAGGGTTCGGAAATCAGCCCCAGCATTTT. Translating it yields CASSLSGFGNQPQHF.

The CDR3 sequence: CASSRTSGGLGNTIYF. CDR3 in DNA: TGTGCCAGCAGCCGAACGAGCGGGGGTCTTGGAAACACCATATATTTT. This chain connects TRBV5-6 to TRBJ1-3; perhaps TRBD1 as D (5 bases). Trimming shortened V by 4 bases and J by 3 bases, and 17 bases separated the two germline ends. Germline V lookup: CDR1 SGHDT, CDR2 YYEEEE. The CDR3 has 16 amino acids. The full variable domain, its missing parts supplied by reference TRBV5-6 and TRBJ1-3, is DAGVTQSPTHLIKTRGQQVTLRCSPKSGHDTVSWYQQALGQGPQFIFQYYEEEERQRGNFPDRFSGHQFPNYSSELNVNALLLGDSALYLCASSRTSGGLGNTIYFGEGSWLTVV.

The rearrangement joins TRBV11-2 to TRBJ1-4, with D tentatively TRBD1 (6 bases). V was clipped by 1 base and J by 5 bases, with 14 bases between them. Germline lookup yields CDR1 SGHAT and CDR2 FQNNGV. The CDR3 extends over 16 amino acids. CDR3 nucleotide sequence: TGTGCCAGCAGCTTAGTATCAGGGGACCCCAATGAAAAACTGTTTTTT. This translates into CASSLVSGDPNEKLFF. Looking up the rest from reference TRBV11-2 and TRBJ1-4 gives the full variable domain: EAGVAQSPRYKIIEKRQSVAFWCNPISGHATLYWYQQILGQGPKLLIQFQNNGVVDDSQLPKDRFSAERLKGVDSTLKIQPAKLEDSAVYLCASSLVSGDPNEKLFFGSGTQLSVL.

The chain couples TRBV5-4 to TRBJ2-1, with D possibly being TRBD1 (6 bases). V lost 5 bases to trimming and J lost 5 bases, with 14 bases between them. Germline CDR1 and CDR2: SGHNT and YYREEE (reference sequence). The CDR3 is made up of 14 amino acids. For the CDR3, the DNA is TGTGCCAGCAGGCCAAGACAGGTTAACAATGAGCAGTTCTTC. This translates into CASRPRQVNNEQFF.

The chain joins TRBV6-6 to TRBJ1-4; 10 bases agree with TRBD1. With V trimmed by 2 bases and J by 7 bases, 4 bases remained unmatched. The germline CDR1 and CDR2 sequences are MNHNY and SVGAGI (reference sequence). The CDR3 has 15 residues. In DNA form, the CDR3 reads TGTGCCAGCAGTTACCCGGACAGGGGGAGTGAAAAACTGTTTTTT. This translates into CASSYPDRGSEKLFF.